The clone carrying this T cell receptor beta chain has more than one count but fewer than ten. Its specificity is not known. The data are from a study of shared clonotypes between healthy human individuals. Overall study: CD4 naive and CD4 memory each took three plates per donor, while CD8 naive took two and CD8 memory one. Study-wide findings and caveats: Rarefaction exposed incomplete sorted-subset sequencing despite large depth. Having only a few donors restricted how much genetic and exposure-history diversity was captured.

The CDR3 length is 12 residues. Germline CDR1 reads LNHDA; CDR2 reads SQIVND (reference sequence). Trimming cost V 5 bases and J 11 bases, with 15 bases left between them. CD45RO negativity and positive selection for CCR7 defined naive CD8 cells, a population that excluded terminally differentiated effector memory CD45RA+ cells. The method was immunoSEQ multiplex PCR; TCRdb's version includes in-frame clones alone and lacks a portion of them. The data show about 2.2 million clones, with just over 90% seen just once and over 1.5% held by the top ten. The sample taken for sequencing was naive CD8+ T cells from PBMCs. The clonotype originates from a man between 18 and 29 years old in good health. Some clones in this sample may be carry-over from other donors' samples. This chain joins TRBV19 and TRBJ1-1; D gene unclear. DNA of the CDR3: TGTGCCAGTAGTGTCCGTTCGGTCGGTGCTTTCTTT. It encodes CASSVRSVGAFF. Full variable domain (remainder filled in from reference TRBV19 and TRBJ1-1): DGGITQSPKYLFRKEGQNVTLSCEQNLNHDAMYWYRQDPGQGLRLIYYSQIVNDFQKGDIAEGYSVSREKKESFPLTVTSAQKNPTAFYLCASSVRSVGAFFGQGTRLTVV.